The rows below give T cell receptor beta chains drawn from one sample of a study of cytomegalovirus exposure and HLA in healthy donors. TCRdb's copy holds only in-frame clones and misses some; the assay was immunoSEQ multiplex PCR. The sample contains roughly 200,000 clones, about 80% of which appear only once. Sequenced sample: PBMCs. The receptors stem from a woman in her sixties or seventies in good health and CMV-seropositive. The CDR3 runs from the conserved cysteine through the conserved F or W. Fields, in order: clone size, D gene, V gene, J gene, CDR3 protein, CDR3 DNA. D genes are given only for firm matches. Clone size is given for some rows only: seen once, a few or many times, or a class if the clone is expanded.

size: .
D: .
V: TRBV11-2
J: TRBJ2-5
CDR3: CASSLGSLVVVQGTQYF
DNA: TGTGCCAGCAGCTTAGGGTCACTAGTCGTGGTACAGGGGACCCAGTACTTC

size: .
D: TRBD2
V: TRBV5-6
J: TRBJ2-2
CDR3: CASSFRSGTNTGELFF
DNA: TGTGCCAGCAGCTTTCGTAGCGGGACGAACACCGGGGAGCTGTTTTTT

size: .
D: TRBD2
V: TRBV6-5
J: TRBJ2-1
CDR3: CASSYPTLAGVYEQFF
DNA: TGTGCCAGCAGTTACCCTACCCTAGCGGGAGTGTATGAGCAGTTCTTC

size: .
D: .
V: TRBV29-1
J: TRBJ2-7
CDR3: CSVESDPLYEQYF
DNA: TGCAGCGTTGAAAGTGATCCCCTCTACGAGCAGTACTTC

size: .
D: .
V: TRBV5-1
J: TRBJ2-7
CDR3: CASSLATGKRYEQYF
DNA: TGCGCCAGCAGCTTGGCCACAGGGAAGAGATACGAGCAGTACTTC

size: .
D: .
V: TRBV9
J: TRBJ1-4
CDR3: CASSPTTGYNEKLFF
DNA: TGTGCCAGCAGCCCAACGACAGGATATAATGAAAAACTGTTTTTT

size: .
D: .
V: TRBV28
J: TRBJ2-7
CDR3: CASSLAGFGEQYF
DNA: TGTGCCAGCAGTTTAGCAGGGTTTGGGGAGCAGTACTTC

size: few
D: .
V: TRBV18
J: TRBJ2-2
CDR3: CASSPVRGSTGELFF
DNA: TGTGCCAGCTCACCAGTTAGGGGGAGCACCGGGGAGCTGTTTTTT

size: .
D: TRBD1
V: TRBV10-2
J: TRBJ2-7
CDR3: CASSGWTGSEAQYF
DNA: TGCGCCAGCAGTGGCTGGACAGGGTCTGAGGCGCAGTACTTC

size: .
D: .
V: TRBV18
J: TRBJ2-5
CDR3: CASSPLATEAQYF
DNA: TGTGCCAGCTCACCACTCGCGACCGAGGCCCAGTACTTC

size: .
D: TRBD2
V: TRBV28
J: TRBJ2-2
CDR3: CASNGGSGGDTGELFF
DNA: TGTGCCAGCAACGGGGGAAGCGGGGGAGACACCGGGGAGCTGTTTTTT

size: .
D: TRBD1
V: TRBV18
J: TRBJ2-5
CDR3: CASSADRGLYETQYF
DNA: TGTGCCAGCTCGGCGGACAGGGGGCTCTACGAGACCCAGTACTTC

size: .
D: TRBD1
V: TRBV30
J: TRBJ1-5
CDR3: CAWSVLAGGAAQHF
DNA: TGTGCCTGGAGTGTACTGGCAGGGGGCGCGGCCCAGCATTTT

size: .
D: .
V: TRBV4-1
J: TRBJ1-2
CDR3: CASSQTDTNYGYTF
DNA: TGCGCCAGCAGCCAAACAGACACTAACTATGGCTACACCTTC

size: once
D: .
V: TRBV10-3
J: TRBJ2-7
CDR3: CAIVDSGSYEQYF
DNA: TGTGCCATCGTGGATAGCGGCTCCTACGAGCAGTACTTC

size: .
D: TRBD1
V: TRBV9
J: TRBJ2-3
CDR3: CASSGQGFYTQYF
DNA: TGTGCCAGCAGCGGACAGGGGTTCTATACGCAGTATTTT

size: once
D: .
V: TRBV5-4
J: TRBJ2-6
CDR3: CASSLGRLTSNVLTF
DNA: TGTGCCAGCAGCTTAGGTCGACTTACCTCCAACGTCCTGACTTTC

size: .
D: .
V: TRBV30
J: TRBJ1-1
CDR3: CAWKRGREAEAFF
DNA: TGTGCCTGGAAGAGAGGTCGGGAGGCTGAAGCTTTCTTT

size: .
D: .
V: TRBV6-5
J: TRBJ2-5
CDR3: CASSYSTQGETQYF
DNA: TGTGCCAGCAGTTACTCGACCCAGGGGGAGACCCAGTACTTC

size: .
D: .
V: TRBV10-2
J: TRBJ1-2
CDR3: CASNERGAHFYGYTF
DNA: TGCGCCAGCAATGAACGGGGTGCCCACTTCTATGGCTACACCTTC

size: .
D: .
V: TRBV4-3
J: TRBJ2-7
CDR3: CASSQTTSSYEQYF
DNA: TGCGCCAGCAGCCAAACGACATCCTCCTACGAGCAGTACTTC

size: .
D: .
V: TRBV5-1
J: TRBJ1-1
CDR3: CASLGQGSRAFF
DNA: TGCGCCAGCCTAGGGCAGGGATCTCGAGCTTTCTTT

size: .
D: .
V: TRBV9
J: TRBJ2-2
CDR3: CASSVASGELFF
DNA: TGTGCCAGCAGCGTAGCTTCCGGGGAGCTGTTTTTT

size: .
D: .
V: TRBV27
J: TRBJ1-1
CDR3: CASSLTMNTEAFF
DNA: TGTGCCAGCAGTTTGACAATGAACACTGAAGCTTTCTTT